These 23 T cell receptor beta chains share one sample of origin, sequenced in a study of technical replicates of blood from several donors. Produced via immunoSEQ multiplex PCR; TCRdb's table is partial and in-frame only. The top ten hold around 4.9% of the sample, which has fewer than 80,000 clones, approximately 89% seen once. Specimen: PBMCs. The receptors stem from a human donor in good health. Some clones in this sample may be carry-over from other donors' samples.

This clone was counted once. This chain links TRBV29-1 with TRBJ2-5; D gene unclear. Deletions cut 1 base from V and 4 bases from J, with 16 bases between. The CDR3 consists of 15 residues. The germline V gene encodes CDR1 SQVTM and CDR2 ANQGSEA. The DNA for the CDR3 is TGCAGCGTTGAAGGCGCTAGGCTAGAACGAGAGACCCAGTACTTC. Translated: CSVEGARLERETQYF.

V and J are TRBV2 and TRBJ1-5, with a tentative D call TRBD1 (6 bases). Germline V gene lookup returns CDR1 SNHLY and CDR2 FYNNEI. The CDR3 contains 15 residues. V gave up 6 bases and J gave up 6 bases, with 18 bases separating them. CDR3 sequence reads: CASSQDSGGGQPQHF. The DNA for the CDR3 is TGTGCCAGCAGCCAGGACAGCGGAGGTGGTCAGCCCCAGCATTTT.

J is TRBJ2-4 and V is TRBV18; D remains unclear. V gave up 6 bases and J gave up 8 bases, with 14 bases separating them. This CDR3 is built from 13 residues. CDR1 KGHSH and CDR2 LQKENI come from the germline V gene. The CDR3: CASSLTGSDIQYF. As DNA, the CDR3 is TGTGCCAGCTCCCTTACCGGGTCGGACATTCAGTACTTC.

The chain is built from TRBV6-6 and TRBJ2-7, with D hard to call. The V and J ends lost 6 bases and 4 bases respectively, with 7 bases between them. This CDR3 region has 11 residues. In germline, CDR1 is MNHNY, CDR2 SVGAGI (reference sequence). This chain's CDR3 is CASSLTYEQYF. DNA of the CDR3: TGTGCCAGCAGCCTTACATACGAGCAGTACTTC.

The gene calls are TRBV6-6 and TRBJ1-5; D might be TRBD1 (6 bases). This CDR3 is 16 amino acids long. V was cut by 6 bases and J by 0 bases, with 15 bases left in between. From germline, CDR1 is MNHNY and CDR2 SVGAGI (reference sequence). Here the CDR3 reads CASSPPGQLSNQPQHF. The CDR3 DNA is TGTGCCAGCAGCCCTCCGGGACAACTTAGCAATCAGCCCCAGCATTTT.

This chain connects TRBV2 to TRBJ1-2, with D tentatively TRBD1 (5 bases). Between the trimmed V and J ends, which lost 2 bases and 1 base, there was a span of 11 bases. The CDR3 sequence is 15 residues long. Germline CDR1 reads SNHLY; CDR2 reads FYNNEI. This chain's CDR3 is CASSEQGPNNYGYTF. The CDR3, as DNA: TGTGCCAGCAGTGAACAGGGCCCGAATAACTATGGCTACACCTTC.

The chain is built from TRBV27 and TRBJ1-5; TRBD1 might be the D (5 bases). The CDR3 totals 13 residues. The germline V gene has CDR1 MNHEY and CDR2 SMNVEV (reference sequence). Trimming took off 0 bases at V and 6 bases at J, with 6 bases between the two ends. The CDR3 region is CASSLSGVQPQHF. CDR3 DNA: TGTGCCAGCAGTTTATCAGGGGTTCAGCCCCAGCATTTT.

V and J are TRBV11-2 and TRBJ2-1; TRBD2 matches at 8 bases. Germline lookup yields CDR1 SGHAT and CDR2 FQNNGV. J gave up 6 bases and V 4 bases, and 11 bases lay outside the gene matches. CDR3 length: 16 amino acids. CDR3 sequence reads: CASSSLAGTLRNEQFF. The DNA for the CDR3 is TGTGCCAGCAGCTCGTTAGCGGGGACCTTACGCAATGAGCAGTTCTTC.

The chain has TRBV27 and TRBJ2-7; unclear D gene. Germline V gives CDR1 MNHEY, CDR2 SMNVEV (reference sequence). The CDR3 consists of 13 residues. V lost 10 bases and J 2 bases, leaving 15 bases between the germline ends. CDR3 residues: CAIRRIITYEQYF. DNA of the CDR3: TGTGCCATCCGCAGGATTATAACCTACGAGCAGTACTTC.

The CDR3 DNA reads as TGCAGCGTTGCGGGAGACGGGAGTATATATGAGCAGTTCTTC. Its translation: CSVAGDGSIYEQFF. J is TRBJ2-1 and V is TRBV29-1; tentatively, D is TRBD2 (6 bases). From germline, CDR1 is SQVTM and CDR2 ANQGSEA. CDR3 length: 14 residues. With 4 bases removed from V and 8 bases from J, the gap between germline ends came to 18 bases.

The rearrangement joins TRBV7-6 to TRBJ1-1; D unclear. Germline lookup yields CDR1 SGHVS and CDR2 FNYEAQ. V lost 3 bases and J 1 base, leaving 3 bases between the germline ends. CDR3 size: 12 residues. CDR3 protein: CASSFSNTEAFF. The CDR3 DNA reads TGTGCCAGCAGCTTCTCGAACACTGAAGCTTTCTTT.

Only one count was recorded for this clone. The chain couples TRBV4-1 to TRBJ1-2, with D possibly matching TRBD1 (6 bases). V lost 1 base and J lost 4, with 19 bases in between. Per the germline V gene, CDR1 is MGHRA and CDR2 is YSYEKL. This CDR3 comprises 17 residues. This CDR3 is CASSQAPGTPGVYGYTF. The CDR3 DNA is TGCGCCAGCAGCCAAGCCCCTGGGACCCCAGGGGTCTATGGCTACACCTTC.

This chain connects TRBV5-4 to TRBJ2-2; 7 bases agree with TRBD2. The CDR3 totals 12 residues. The J segment lost 15 bases and the V segment lost 2 bases, leaving 7 bases of the junction unmatched. Germline-derived CDR1 and CDR2 are SGHNT and YYREEE (reference sequence). The CDR3: CASSFPSGALFF. CDR3 bases: TGTGCCAGCAGCTTTCCCAGCGGGGCTTTGTTTTTT.

This clone was seen once. CDR3 region: CASRLEGGTNTEAFF. CDR3 DNA sequence: TGTGCCAGCAGGCTAGAAGGGGGTACGAACACTGAAGCTTTCTTT. The chain carries TRBV6-5 and TRBJ1-1; perhaps TRBD1 as D (6 bases). The CDR3 spans 15 residues. Germline values: CDR1 MNHEY, CDR2 SVGAGI. V was shortened by 6 bases and J by 1 base, with 15 bases between the two germline ends.

This clone has only a few counts. This chain uses TRBV30 with TRBJ1-1; 7 bases agree with TRBD1. There are 13 residues in the CDR3. The germline V gene encodes CDR1 GTSNPN and CDR2 SVGIG (reference sequence). Unmatched junction bases numbered 0, after V lost 2 bases and J lost 0 bases. The CDR3 reads CAWSTGVNTEAFF. The CDR3, as DNA: TGTGCCTGGAGTACAGGGGTGAACACTGAAGCTTTCTTT.

The chain employs TRBV7-2 and TRBJ2-3; 12 bases are shared with TRBD2. Germline V gives CDR1 SGHTA, CDR2 FQGNSA. The CDR3 runs 18 residues. V shed 1 base, J shed 0 bases, and the junction held 5 bases outside the gene matches. The CDR3 DNA reads TGTGCCAGCAGCTTAGGGCTAGCGGGGGGGTTAAGCACAGATACGCAGTATTTT. This gives the protein CASSLGLAGGLSTDTQYF.

The rearrangement joins TRBV7-3 to TRBJ2-1; the match to TRBD2 covers 10 bases. The germline V gene encodes CDR1 SGHTA and CDR2 FQGTGA. Trimming cost V 5 bases and J 10 bases; bases outside gene matches: 11. This CDR3 has 15 residues. In nucleotides, the CDR3 is TGTGCCAGCAGCAAACAGGGACTAGCGATCGGCGAGCAGTTCTTC. It is translated as CASSKQGLAIGEQFF.

V and J are TRBV29-1 and TRBJ2-1, with 7 bases matching TRBD1. Germline CDR1 and CDR2: SQVTM and ANQGSEA. J was trimmed by 4 bases and V by 2 bases; bases with no gene match: 14. The CDR3 totals 17 residues. The CDR3 loop reads CSVEKDRTTFPYNEQFF. The CDR3, as DNA: TGCAGCGTTGAAAAGGACAGGACAACCTTCCCTTACAATGAGCAGTTCTTC.

The V gene is TRBV27, the J gene TRBJ1-2, with TRBD1 as a possible D gene (6 bases). There are 15 residues in the CDR3. Trimming shortened V by 5 bases and J by 7 bases, and 20 bases separated the two germline ends. Germline assignment: CDR1 MNHEY and CDR2 SMNVEV (reference sequence). CDR3 amino acids: CASSPRAGAGVGYTF. The CDR3 DNA sequence: TGTGCCAGCAGTCCGCGGGCAGGTGCAGGGGTTGGCTACACCTTC.

The V gene is TRBV21-1, the J gene TRBJ2-7; TRBD1, the table's D call, was not compared with the DNA. TRBV21-1 is assigned pseudogene status. This CDR3 region has 15 residues. The CDR3 spells CASSRKQGFSDEQYF. CDR3 DNA sequence: TGTGCCAGCAGCCGCAAACAGGGGTTTTCCGACGAGCAGTACTTC.

This chain links TRBV5-6 with TRBJ2-3; 10 bases map to TRBD2. Trimming removed 4 bases from V and 6 bases from J; junction bases left unmatched: 5. CDR1 is SGHDT and CDR2 is YYEEEE in the germline V gene. The CDR3 sequence is 14 residues long. DNA of the CDR3: TGTGCCAGCAGCGTTAGCGGGGGGATGGATACGCAGTATTTT. Amino acid sequence: CASSVSGGMDTQYF. The variable domain in full, completed from reference TRBV5-6 and TRBJ2-3, reads DAGVTQSPTHLIKTRGQQVTLRCSPKSGHDTVSWYQQALGQGPQFIFQYYEEEERQRGNFPDRFSGHQFPNYSSELNVNALLLGDSALYLCASSVSGGMDTQYFGPGTRLTVL.

CDR3 coding DNA: TGCGCCAGCAGGGGGGGGGACCTTCGTTCCCTCCTAAGTGGCTACACCTTC. Its translation is CASRGGDLRSLLSGYTF. The chain joins TRBV5-1 to TRBJ1-2; a possible D gene is TRBD1 (5 bases). Germline lookup yields CDR1 SGHRS and CDR2 YFSETQ. The V end was cut by 5 bases, the J end by 7 bases, with 27 bases between. This CDR3 region has 17 residues.

V usage is TRBV5-8 and J usage is TRBJ2-3; D perhaps matches TRBD1 (6 bases). The V end lost 1 base, the J end lost 2 bases, and 11 bases lay between the germline ends. CDR3 size: 15 residues. Germline CDR1 and CDR2: SGHTS and YDEGEE. The CDR3 protein is CASSLTGRNTDTQYF. In DNA form, the CDR3 reads TGTGCCAGCAGCTTGACAGGGCGGAACACAGATACGCAGTATTTT.